The clone carrying this T cell receptor beta chain was seen only a few times. Its antigen is as yet unknown. The CDR3 totals 13 residues. Looked up from germline, CDR1 is SQVTM and CDR2 is ANQGSEA. The study drew donors from healthy Caucasian individuals in Russia aged roughly 6 to 95. The authors isolated at least 6.5 million PBMCs per sample. Next came a second PCR, run for about 6 to 12 cycles, which used a sample-barcoded 5' primer along with a J-beta primer mix. MiXCR was run by TCRdb on the 5' RACE reads, yielding one entry per CDR3 protein. Here the sample spans approximately 600,000 distinct CDR3 sequences, approximately 59% being singletons. This record belongs to a study of blood T cells in healthy people across ages. General study findings and limits: The percentage of naive T cells correlated strongly with TCR beta diversity. The donors' CMV status was not determined, possibly confounding changes in expanded clonotypes.

The sample comprised blood. This TCR was sampled from a man in his fifties or sixties in good health. The chain combines TRBV29-1 with TRBJ2-3, with D maybe TRBD2 (6 bases). CDR3 nucleotides: TGCAGACCCGCGGGAAACGGCACAGATACGCAGTATTTT. It encodes CRPAGNGTDTQYF.